This T cell receptor (beta chain) stems from a study of human T cells and chemical hapten exposure. Turning to the study itself: Upper-back patches of 0.01% DPC were read at 6 days.

The study's library attached unique molecular identifiers to single cDNA molecules. Methods used by the authors: Across samples, TCR counts had a median of about 93,000 and ranged from 23,224 to 690,600. MiXCR, run by TCRdb on the RACE reads, gives a single entry per CDR3 protein. The V and J calls were not made by the authors but by TCRdb's processing. The table has 35,000 to 50,000 distinct CDR3 sequences, around 11% seen once; the top ten hold 4.5% to 6%. Germline CDR1 and CDR2: SGHTA and FQGNSA. The CDR3 runs to 15 residues. Losses at the gene ends were 6 bases for V and 5 bases for J; bases not matched to a gene: 11. Time point indicated: pre-sensitization, week 0. Treatment defined: therapeutic diphenylcyclopropenone sensitization with weekly scalp DPC.

V gene TRBV7-2 combines with J gene TRBJ2-3, with TRBD2 matching 7 bases. The source of this sequence is a woman in her thirties with alopecia areata. Some clones in this sample may be carry-over from other donors' samples. Sequencing used whole blood, obtained in connection with sensitization to the hapten diphenylcyclopropenone (DPC). CDR3 coding DNA: TGTGCCAGCAGATCCGGCCCGGGAGGAATAGATACGCAGTATTTT. It yields the protein CASRSGPGGIDTQYF.